Following are 27 T cell receptor beta chains from one sample sequenced in a study of radiation and T cells in renal cell carcinoma. Specified time point: baseline pretreatment blood. As for treatment: 15 Gy SBRT to primary tumor, nephrectomy 4 weeks later. Using immunoSEQ multiplex PCR, the repertoire was profiled, and TCRdb retains in-frame clones only, with some absent. The sample has 150,000 or so clones, 70% to 90% seen once. The sequencing here drew on blood, taken from a patient whose treatment included radiotherapy and nephrectomy. The receptor set was obtained from a woman in her 50s with renal cell carcinoma.

The J gene is TRBJ2-1, the V gene TRBV5-4, with D hard to call. Per germline, CDR1 SGHNT and CDR2 YYREEE (reference sequence). The germline V and J ends were trimmed by 2 bases and 2 bases, with 8 bases remaining between them. There are 14 residues in the CDR3. CDR3 amino acids: CASSLPLTYNEQFF. CDR3 in DNA: TGTGCCAGCAGCTTACCCCTCACCTACAATGAGCAGTTCTTC.

This chain links TRBV6-5 with TRBJ1-1; 7 positions agree with TRBD1. Losses at the gene ends were 6 bases for V and 0 bases for J; bases not matched to a gene: 7. The CDR3 totals 15 residues. The V gene's germline CDR1 is MNHEY and CDR2 SVGAGI. The CDR3, as DNA: TGTGCCAGCAGGAGACAGGGTAACATGAACACTGAAGCTTTCTTT. Protein product: CASRRQGNMNTEAFF.

This clone was observed a single time. The rearrangement uses TRBV19 and TRBJ1-4; TRBD1 agrees at 8 bases. In germline, CDR1 is LNHDA, CDR2 SQIVND (reference sequence). This CDR3 spans 15 amino acids. V gave up 2 bases and J gave up 3 bases; unmatched junction bases: 2. Here the CDR3 reads CASSIQGAANEKLFF. In DNA, the CDR3 is TGTGCCAGTAGTATACAGGGGGCGGCTAATGAAAAACTGTTTTTT.

This rearrangement joins TRBV5-6 to TRBJ2-5; TRBD2 might be the D (7 bases). Germline V CDR1 and CDR2: SGHDT, YYEEEE. This CDR3 comprises 16 residues. Trimming removed 0 bases from V and 2 bases from J, with 14 bases in between. The CDR3 is CASSLGLRGPQETQYF. For the CDR3, the DNA is TGTGCCAGCAGCTTGGGTTTGCGGGGGCCACAAGAGACCCAGTACTTC.

V usage is TRBV30 and J usage is TRBJ1-1; possibly TRBD1 for D (6 bases). The CDR3 has 17 amino acids. The V gene lost 4 bases and the J gene lost 1 base, with 22 bases spanning the gap. CDR1 is GTSNPN and CDR2 is SVGIG in the germline V gene (reference sequence). The CDR3 reads CAWNGAHKGDPNTEAFF. CDR3 bases: TGTGCCTGGAATGGGGCACACAAGGGGGACCCGAACACTGAAGCTTTCTTT.

This clone showed up just a few times. V usage is TRBV7-9 and J usage is TRBJ1-2, with 9 bases identical to TRBD1. CDR1 and CDR2 from the germline V gene are SEHNR and FQNEAQ (reference sequence). The V segment lost 5 bases and the J segment 7 bases; nucleotides outside the gene matches: 2. This CDR3 comprises 12 residues. CDR3 residues: CASSPGQGGYTF. As DNA, the CDR3 is TGTGCCAGCAGCCCGGGACAGGGTGGCTACACCTTC.

The chain is built from TRBV7-9 and TRBJ2-5, with D tentatively TRBD1 (6 bases). Between the trimmed V and J ends, which lost 5 bases and 5 bases, there was a span of 15 bases. Looked up from germline, CDR1 is SEHNR and CDR2 is FQNEAQ (reference sequence). CDR3 length: 14 residues. CDR3 protein: CASSPMGARETQYF. CDR3 nucleotides: TGTGCCAGCAGCCCGATGGGGGCGCGGGAGACCCAGTACTTC.

The rearrangement joins TRBV6-1 to TRBJ1-1; D not certain. Trimming removed 6 bases at V and 1 base at J, with 12 bases between. The germline gives CDR1 MNHNS, CDR2 SASEGT. This CDR3 spans 14 amino acids. The CDR3 is CASRAGYSNTEAFF. CDR3 sequence (DNA): TGTGCCAGCAGGGCGGGATACTCGAACACTGAAGCTTTCTTT.

The J gene is TRBJ1-6, the V gene TRBV7-2; D might be TRBD1 (6 bases). The CDR3 covers 15 residues. CDR1 is SGHTA, CDR2 FQGNSA, per germline. The V end was cut by 1 base, the J end by 8 bases, with 12 bases between. CDR3: CASSLEAGVDSPLHF. DNA of the CDR3: TGTGCCAGCAGCTTAGAGGCAGGGGTAGATTCACCCCTCCACTTT.

CDR3 loop: CASSPLTEDGYGYTF. The CDR3, as DNA: TGCGCCAGCAGCCCGTTGACGGAGGATGGATATGGCTACACCTTC. This chain uses TRBV4-3 with TRBJ1-2; D gene ambiguous. Germline V CDR1 and CDR2: LGHNA, YSLEER. V was clipped by 4 bases and J by 5 bases, with 17 bases between them. The CDR3 extends over 15 amino acids.

The gene calls are TRBV6-1 and TRBJ2-1, with TRBD2 matching 8 bases. CDR1 MNHNS and CDR2 SASEGT come from the germline V gene. The CDR3 runs 16 residues. J was trimmed by 7 bases and V by 2 bases; bases with no gene match: 10. CDR3: CASSEWRTSFENEQFF. The CDR3, as DNA: TGTGCCAGCAGTGAATGGCGGACTAGCTTCGAGAATGAGCAGTTCTTC.

The genes are TRBV30 and TRBJ2-1; no clear D gene. CDR3 length: 11 amino acids. Germline values: CDR1 GTSNPN, CDR2 SVGIG (reference sequence). V gave up 3 bases and J gave up 4 bases, with 4 bases separating them. The CDR3 is CAWSEYNEQFF. CDR3 DNA: TGTGCCTGGAGCGAATACAATGAGCAGTTCTTC.

The chain recombines TRBV6-1 with TRBJ1-2; 7 bases agree with TRBD1. Germline assignment: CDR1 MNHNS and CDR2 SASEGT. V dropped 6 bases and J dropped 4; count of bases not matched to a gene: 5. The CDR3 consists of 13 residues. The CDR3, as DNA: TGTGCCAGCAGGGACTACAGGGGCTATGGCTACACCTTC. Translating it yields CASRDYRGYGYTF.

V is TRBV6-6 and J is TRBJ1-2; D not resolved. Germline values: CDR1 MNHNY, CDR2 SVGAGI (reference sequence). The length of the CDR3 is 12 residues. With 0 bases removed from V and 7 bases from J, the gap between germline ends came to 6 bases. The CDR3 reads CASSYSYSGYTF. The CDR3 coding sequence is TGTGCCAGCAGTTACTCGTATAGTGGCTACACCTTC.

The CDR3 loop reads CASSQDGGGGRVSTDTQYF. CDR3 coding DNA: TGCGCCAGCAGCCAAGATGGCGGGGGGGGCCGAGTTTCGACAGATACGCAGTATTTT. The chain carries TRBV4-1 and TRBJ2-3; 9 bases are a match to TRBD2. V was clipped by 0 bases and J by 3 bases; unmatched bases: 13. The germline gives CDR1 MGHRA, CDR2 YSYEKL. The CDR3 consists of 19 residues.

The rearrangement uses TRBV5-1 and TRBJ2-2; 7 bases map to TRBD1. The V gene end was trimmed by 1 base and the J gene end by 4 bases; junction bases not matched to a gene: 10. The length of the CDR3 is 17 residues. Germline CDR1 and CDR2: SGHRS and YFSETQ. This CDR3 is CASSLPGTALLTGELFF. CDR3 sequence (DNA): TGCGCCAGCAGCTTGCCCGGGACAGCTTTACTCACCGGGGAGCTGTTTTTT.

The genes are TRBV2 and TRBJ2-1; 7 bases match TRBD1. The CDR3 spans 14 residues. V lost 6 bases and J lost 3; bases outside the gene matches: 5. The germline gives CDR1 SNHLY, CDR2 FYNNEI. This chain's CDR3 is CASRLRDSYNEQFF. CDR3 in DNA: TGTGCCAGCAGACTCCGGGACAGCTACAATGAGCAGTTCTTC.

V gene TRBV2 combines with J gene TRBJ2-3, with 8 nucleotides matching TRBD1. The germline V gene encodes CDR1 SNHLY and CDR2 FYNNEI. The CDR3 runs 14 residues. Unmatched junction bases numbered 7, after V lost 7 bases and J lost 4 bases. CDR3 sequence: CASTGTGESDTQYF. In DNA form, the CDR3 reads TGTGCCAGCACCGGGACAGGAGAATCAGATACGCAGTATTTT. The complete variable domain, with remaining parts taken from reference TRBV2 and TRBJ2-3, reads EPEVTQTPSHQVTQMGQEVILRCVPISNHLYFYWYRQILGQKVEFLVSFYNNEISEKSEIFDDQFSVERPDGSNFTLKIRSTKLEDSAMYFCASTGTGESDTQYFGPGTRLTVL.

The chain couples TRBV29-1 to TRBJ2-5; tentatively, D is TRBD1 or TRBD2 (6 bases each). V lost 8 bases, J lost 3 bases, and 16 bases lay in between. The CDR3 loop spans 13 amino acids. Germline CDR1 SQVTM, CDR2 ANQGSEA. CDR3 DNA: TGCAGCCCTGAGGGGGACTCGGAAGAGACCCAGTACTTC. Translating gives CSPEGDSEETQYF.

In the case of this clone: The junction shows a germline mismatch at one end, possibly a read error. The chain employs TRBV7-9 and TRBJ1-2, with 7 positions matching TRBD1. The germline gives CDR1 SEHNR, CDR2 FQNEAQ (reference sequence). This CDR3 spans 11 amino acids. The DNA of the CDR3 is TGTGCCAGCTCAGGGGCCCGGGACAGTAACTTC. It translates to CASSGARDSNF.

The rearrangement uses TRBV5-6 and TRBJ2-5; possibly TRBD2 for D (5 bases). The CDR3 is made up of 13 amino acids. V lost 8 bases and J lost 2, with 13 bases in between. The germline CDR1 and CDR2 sequences are SGHDT and YYEEEE. This CDR3 is CARSGTPQETQYF. CDR3 nucleotides: TGTGCCAGGAGCGGTACTCCACAAGAGACCCAGTACTTC.

The V call is TRBV7-9, the J call TRBJ1-4; D is unresolved. V lost 2 bases to trimming and J lost 4 bases, with 17 bases between them. The germline gives CDR1 SEHNR, CDR2 FQNEAQ (reference sequence). This CDR3 contains 17 residues. CDR3 sequence (DNA): TGTGCCAGCAGCTTAATCAACGCGCCGGACCTTAATGAAAAACTGTTTTTT. It codes for CASSLINAPDLNEKLFF.

The V gene is TRBV11-2, the J gene TRBJ1-1, with TRBD1 as a possible D gene (6 bases). The germline CDR1 and CDR2 sequences are SGHAT and FQNNGV. Trimming cost V 3 bases and J 1 base, with 18 bases left between them. The CDR3 runs to 17 residues. The CDR3 sequence is CASSLVGGQQQNTEAFF. DNA of the CDR3: TGTGCCAGCAGCTTGGTCGGGGGACAACAACAGAACACTGAAGCTTTCTTT.

As DNA, the CDR3 is TGTGCCAGCTCACCAAGGGACGGGAAAGAGACCCAGTACTTC. Amino acid sequence: CASSPRDGKETQYF. The J gene is TRBJ2-5, the V gene TRBV18; D is possibly TRBD1 or TRBD2 (5 bases each). V was cut by 2 bases and J by 3 bases, with 10 bases left in between. This CDR3 region has 14 residues. Germline V gives CDR1 KGHSH, CDR2 LQKENI.

The chain employs TRBV7-9 and TRBJ2-7; 7 nucleotides line up with TRBD1. The CDR3 runs 18 residues. Germline loops: CDR1 SEHNR, CDR2 FQNEAQ (reference sequence). J gave up 3 bases and V 1 base, and 15 bases lay outside the gene matches. In nucleotides, the CDR3 is TGTGCCAGCAGCTTAGGTCTTCCAGGGGGAGCCCCCAACTACGAGCAGTACTTC. Translation gives CASSLGLPGGAPNYEQYF.

This chain links TRBV6-5 with TRBJ1-2, with TRBD1 matching over 7 bases. Germline V gene data show CDR1 as MNHEY and CDR2 as SVGAGI. With V trimmed by 6 bases and J by 6 bases, 4 bases remained unmatched. The CDR3 consists of 12 residues. CDR3 loop: CASSPRGDGYTF. The CDR3 nucleotides are TGTGCCAGCAGCCCCAGGGGGGATGGCTACACCTTC.

The rearrangement uses TRBV30 and TRBJ1-4, with D possibly TRBD1 on 6 matching bases. The CDR3 runs 14 residues. From germline, CDR1 is GTSNPN and CDR2 SVGIG (reference sequence). V was clipped by 3 bases and J by 6 bases, with 14 bases between them. The CDR3 sequence is CAWSPGAEDEKLFF. The CDR3 coding sequence is TGTGCCTGGAGCCCGGGGGCGGAGGATGAAAAACTGTTTTTT.